This T cell receptor beta chain was profiled in a study of OX40 agonist ivuxolimab in advanced cancers. Study overall: Ivuxolimab, an agonistic anti-OX40 (CD134) antibody, was given to patients. Dosing consisted of intravenous ivuxolimab at 0.01 to 10 mg/kg every 2 weeks. Study-wide findings and caveats: The study did not work out the antigen specificity of the expanded peripheral T cells.

Only in-frame clones appear in the TCRdb table, and some are missing; sequencing was by immunoSEQ multiplex PCR. The top ten clones hold roughly 1.1% of a sample with some 90,000 clones, roughly 90% of them seen once. A word on this clone: The antigen is unknown.

Per the germline V gene, CDR1 is SNHLY and CDR2 is FYNNEI. V was pared by 4 bases and J by 2 bases, with 7 bases of the junction left unmatched. The CDR3 covers 16 residues. The source was CD4+ or CD8+ T cells sorted from blood, collected in a trial of the OX40 agonist ivuxolimab. This receptor was obtained from an adult with an advanced solid tumor such as melanoma, head and neck, liver or kidney cancer. This sequence joins TRBV2 and TRBJ2-5; 10 positions match TRBD2. DNA for the CDR3: TGTGCCAGCAGTGGCCCTAGCGGGAGAGGGCAAGAGACCCAGTACTTC. Translated: CASSGPSGRGQETQYF.